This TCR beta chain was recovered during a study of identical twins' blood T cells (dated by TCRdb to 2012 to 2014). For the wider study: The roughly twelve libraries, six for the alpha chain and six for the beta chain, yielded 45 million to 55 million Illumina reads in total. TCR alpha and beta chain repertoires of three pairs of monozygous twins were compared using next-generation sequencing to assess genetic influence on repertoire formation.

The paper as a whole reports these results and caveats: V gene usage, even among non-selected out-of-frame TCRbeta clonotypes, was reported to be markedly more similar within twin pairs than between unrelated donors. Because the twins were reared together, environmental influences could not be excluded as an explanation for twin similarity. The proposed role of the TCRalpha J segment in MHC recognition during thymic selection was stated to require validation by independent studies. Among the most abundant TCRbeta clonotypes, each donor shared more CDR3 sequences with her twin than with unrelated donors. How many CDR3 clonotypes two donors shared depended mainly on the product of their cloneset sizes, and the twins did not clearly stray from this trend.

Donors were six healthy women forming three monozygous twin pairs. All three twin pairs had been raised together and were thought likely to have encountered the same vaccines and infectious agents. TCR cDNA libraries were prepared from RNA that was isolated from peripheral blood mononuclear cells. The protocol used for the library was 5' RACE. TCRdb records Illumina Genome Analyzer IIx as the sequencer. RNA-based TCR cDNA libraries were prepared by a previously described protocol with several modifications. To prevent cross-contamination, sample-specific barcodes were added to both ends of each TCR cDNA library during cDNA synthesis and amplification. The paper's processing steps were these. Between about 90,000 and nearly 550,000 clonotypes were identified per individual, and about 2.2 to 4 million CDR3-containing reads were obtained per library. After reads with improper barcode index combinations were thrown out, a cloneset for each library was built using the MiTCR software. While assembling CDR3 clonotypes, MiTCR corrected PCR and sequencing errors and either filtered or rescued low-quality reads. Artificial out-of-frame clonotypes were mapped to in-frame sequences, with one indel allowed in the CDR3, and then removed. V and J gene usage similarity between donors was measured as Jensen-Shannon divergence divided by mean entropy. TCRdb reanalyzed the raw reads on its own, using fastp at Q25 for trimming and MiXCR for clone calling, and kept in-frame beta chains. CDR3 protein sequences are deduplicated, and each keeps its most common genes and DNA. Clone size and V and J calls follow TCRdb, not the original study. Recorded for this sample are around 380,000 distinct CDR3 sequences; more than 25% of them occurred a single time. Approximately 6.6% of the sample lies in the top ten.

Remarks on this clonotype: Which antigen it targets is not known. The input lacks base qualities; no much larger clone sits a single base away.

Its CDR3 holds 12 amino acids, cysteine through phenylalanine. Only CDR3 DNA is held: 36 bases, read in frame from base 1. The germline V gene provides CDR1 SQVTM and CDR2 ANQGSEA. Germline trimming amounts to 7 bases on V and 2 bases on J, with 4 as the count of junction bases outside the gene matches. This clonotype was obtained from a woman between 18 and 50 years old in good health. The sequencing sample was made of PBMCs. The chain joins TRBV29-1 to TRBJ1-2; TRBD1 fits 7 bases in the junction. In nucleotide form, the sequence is TGCAGCGGTGGGACAGCAAACTATGGCTACACCTTC. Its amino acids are CSGGTANYGYTF.